This passage covers 23 T cell receptor beta chains from one sample sequenced in a study of T cell changes during pregnancy in multiple sclerosis (dated by TCRdb to the late 2010s). The library came from the immunoSEQ multiplex PCR assay. Drawn from immuneACCESS, this table holds only the in-frame rearrangements with V and J called that TCRdb kept. Clones are partly lost; checked studies trace under half to an unresolved V gene and leave the rest unexplained. The sample records some 50,000 clones, approximately 90% of which are singletons. The leading ten clones occupy 2.5% to 3% of the sample. Specimen: CD8+ T cells from peripheral blood mononuclear cells, collected in the second trimester of pregnancy. All receptors derive from a female donor with multiple sclerosis, enrolled in a pregnancy study.

This rearrangement joins TRBV12-5 to TRBJ2-2, with a possible D match to TRBD1 (5 bases). V lost 1 base and J lost 0, with 9 bases in between. The CDR3 consists of 16 residues. CDR1 and CDR2 from the germline V gene are LGHNT and FRNRAP. CDR3 sequence (DNA): TGTGCTAGTGGTTTGGGGGGCAGGGCGAACACCGGGGAGCTGTTTTTT. Translating gives CASGLGGRANTGELFF.

The chain couples TRBV11-2 to TRBJ1-1; 7 bases agree with TRBD1. The CDR3 runs to 14 residues. The V and J ends lost 4 bases and 7 bases, in that order; junction bases with no gene match: 9. Germline assignment: CDR1 SGHAT and CDR2 FQNNGV. The CDR3 loop reads CASSSITGEIEAFF. CDR3 DNA sequence: TGTGCCAGCAGCTCGATTACAGGGGAGATTGAAGCTTTCTTT.

This clone was seen just once. This chain joins TRBV4-2 and TRBJ1-3, with 7 bases fitting TRBD1. The J segment lost 0 bases and the V segment lost 1 base, leaving 15 bases of the junction unmatched. The germline CDR1 and CDR2 sequences are LGHNA and YNFKEQ. The CDR3 length is 20 residues. The CDR3 DNA reads as TGTGCCAGCAGCCAAGCCGCGTTAACCGGGACAGCGAGCTCTGGAAACACCATATATTTT. It is translated as CASSQAALTGTASSGNTIYF.

This clone has just a few counts. This chain joins TRBV7-6 and TRBJ1-5; 8 positions match TRBD1. Germline trimming cut 5 bases from V and 0 bases from J; bases unmatched to any gene: 6. The CDR3 length is 16 residues. CDR1 and CDR2 from the germline V gene are SGHVS and FNYEAQ. The CDR3 loop is CASSIGTGDSNQPQHF. DNA for the CDR3: TGTGCCAGCAGCATCGGGACAGGAGATAGCAATCAGCCCCAGCATTTT.

The chain couples TRBV9 to TRBJ1-4; D possibly corresponds to TRBD1 (6 bases). This CDR3 region has 13 residues. Trimming left V 4 bases short and J 10 bases short, with 14 bases between. Per the germline V gene, CDR1 is SGDLS and CDR2 is YYNGEE. CDR3 protein: CASSPPVRGKLFF. The CDR3 region has the DNA TGTGCCAGCAGCCCCCCCGTCAGGGGAAAACTGTTTTTT.

This clone came up once. The chain has TRBV27 and TRBJ1-5, with TRBD1 matching 7 bases. The CDR3 length is 14 residues. V lost 6 bases to trimming and J lost 1 base; unmatched junction nucleotides: 3. Germline assignment: CDR1 MNHEY and CDR2 SMNVEV (reference sequence). CDR3: CASRGQLSNQPQHF. The CDR3 coding sequence is TGTGCCAGCAGGGGACAGTTAAGCAATCAGCCCCAGCATTTT.

The chain links TRBV7-2 to TRBJ2-7; possibly TRBD1 for D (5 bases). CDR1 and CDR2 from the germline V gene are SGHTA and FQGNSA. The germline V and J ends were trimmed by 1 base and 4 bases, with 8 bases remaining between them. This CDR3 region has 13 residues. CDR3 sequence reads: CASSLGPGYEQYF. CDR3 nucleotide sequence: TGTGCCAGCAGCTTAGGCCCAGGGTACGAGCAGTACTTC.

The chain joins TRBV19 to TRBJ2-5; 8 positions match TRBD1. The junction had 7 bases not matched to a gene; V was cut back by 5 bases and J by 5 bases. The CDR3 runs 14 residues. The germline CDR1 and CDR2 sequences are LNHDA and SQIVND (reference sequence). The DNA for the CDR3 is TGTGCCAGTAGTCAGGGGGCGATCCGGGAGACCCAGTACTTC. Encoded protein: CASSQGAIRETQYF.

This chain connects TRBV5-6 to TRBJ2-2; no clear D. V was clipped by 5 bases and J by 1 base, with 12 bases between them. From germline, CDR1 is SGHDT and CDR2 YYEEEE. The CDR3 is 15 amino acids. The chain's CDR3 is CASRPSLQNTGELFF. CDR3 sequence (DNA): TGTGCCAGCAGGCCTTCTTTACAGAACACCGGGGAGCTGTTTTTT.

V is TRBV6-1 and J is TRBJ2-1, with TRBD2 matching 8 bases. J lost 3 bases, V lost 4 bases, and 8 bases had no gene match. The CDR3 loop spans 16 amino acids. Germline values: CDR1 MNHNS, CDR2 SASEGT. CDR3 coding DNA: TGTGCCAGCAGTGGGGCCGGGACTAGAGGCTACAATGAGCAGTTCTTC. It specifies CASSGAGTRGYNEQFF.

This clone appeared once. The chain carries TRBV4-1 and TRBJ2-1, with 16 bases lining up with TRBD2. The V and J ends lost 2 bases and 2 bases, in that order; junction bases with no gene match: 6. The CDR3 length is 19 residues. Per germline, CDR1 MGHRA and CDR2 YSYEKL. The CDR3 DNA reads TGCGCCAGCAGCCAAAGGGGGACTAGCGGGGGGGGAGCCTACAATGAGCAGTTCTTC. Translated, it gives CASSQRGTSGGGAYNEQFF.

This sequence joins TRBV9 and TRBJ1-6, with a tentative D call TRBD1 (6 bases). V lost 3 bases, J lost 9 bases, and 16 bases lay in between. Germline V gene sequence: CDR1 SGDLS, CDR2 YYNGEE. The CDR3 length is 15 residues. CDR3 bases: TGTGCCAGCAGCGGATATCACAGGGTAGGTTCACCCCTCCACTTT. This codes for CASSGYHRVGSPLHF.

The gene calls are TRBV7-9 and TRBJ2-3, with TRBD2 matching 9 bases. CDR1 and CDR2 (germline): SEHNR, FQNEAQ (reference sequence). The CDR3 totals 16 residues. Losses at the gene ends were 2 bases for V and 1 base for J; bases not matched to a gene: 4. CDR3 sequence reads: CASSLLASGGTDTQYF. The CDR3 DNA follows: TGTGCCAGCAGCTTACTGGCTAGCGGGGGCACAGATACGCAGTATTTT.

The chain carries TRBV7-2 and TRBJ2-5; TRBD2 agrees at 12 bases. The CDR3 spans 18 residues. The ends lost 5 bases at V and 2 bases at J; junction bases unmatched: 12. The germline V gene encodes CDR1 SGHTA and CDR2 FQGNSA. CDR3 sequence (DNA): TGTGCCAGCAGCCAAGTACTAGCGGGGGGCTTGATACAAGAGACCCAGTACTTC. This gives the protein CASSQVLAGGLIQETQYF.

The chain couples TRBV7-3 to TRBJ1-3, with 9 bases lining up with TRBD1. V lost 3 bases, J lost 4 bases, and 1 base stayed unmatched. Germline V gene sequence: CDR1 SGHTA, CDR2 FQGTGA. The CDR3 length is 14 residues. The CDR3 loop is CASSLTGGGNTIYF. The CDR3 coding sequence is TGTGCCAGCAGCTTGACAGGGGGAGGAAACACCATATATTTT.

This clone was seen once. V and J are TRBV30 and TRBJ2-2, with D maybe TRBD1 (5 bases). Per germline, CDR1 GTSNPN and CDR2 SVGIG (reference sequence). The CDR3 sequence is 13 residues long. Trimming took off 0 bases at V and 6 bases at J, with 8 bases between the two ends. The CDR3 spells CAWSVAGPGELFF. Here the CDR3 DNA reads TGTGCCTGGAGTGTAGCAGGGCCCGGGGAGCTGTTTTTT.

This chain connects TRBV6-5 to TRBJ2-1, with 7 bases that match TRBD1. The germline gives CDR1 MNHEY, CDR2 SVGAGI. CDR3 length: 15 amino acids. J lost 2 bases, V lost 6 bases, and 7 bases had no gene match. CDR3 sequence: CASSPTDRAYNEQFF. As DNA, the CDR3 is TGTGCCAGCAGCCCCACCGACAGGGCCTACAATGAGCAGTTCTTC.

J is TRBJ2-3 and V is TRBV19; 7 bases map to TRBD2. The V segment lost 2 bases and the J segment 4 bases; nucleotides outside the gene matches: 6. Germline values: CDR1 LNHDA, CDR2 SQIVND (reference sequence). CDR3 length: 15 residues. The CDR3 is CASSISAGVADTQYF. The CDR3, as DNA: TGTGCCAGTAGTATATCCGCGGGGGTTGCAGATACGCAGTATTTT.

Only one count was recorded for this clone. The chain joins TRBV6-5 to TRBJ2-1; 8 bases agree with TRBD2. Unmatched junction bases numbered 3, after V lost 2 bases and J lost 0 bases. CDR1 is MNHEY, CDR2 SVGAGI, per germline. The CDR3 loop spans 16 amino acids. The chain's CDR3 is CASSYQRGTSYNEQFF. The CDR3 coding sequence is TGTGCCAGCAGTTACCAGCGGGGGACCTCCTACAATGAGCAGTTCTTC.

This clone showed up just once. The V call is TRBV5-6, the J call TRBJ1-2, with D possibly matching TRBD1 (5 bases). In germline, CDR1 is SGHDT, CDR2 YYEEEE. Trimming removed 1 base at V and 2 bases at J, with 9 bases between. The length of the CDR3 is 14 residues. The CDR3 spells CASSLKGFNYGYTF. In nucleotides, the CDR3 is TGTGCCAGCAGCTTGAAGGGGTTCAACTATGGCTACACCTTC.

This clone was observed a single time. The V and J genes are TRBV11-2 and TRBJ2-7, with 9 bases identical to TRBD1. V trimming: 0 bases; J trimming: 2 bases; junction bases outside the gene matches: 5. The length of the CDR3 is 16 residues. Per the germline V gene, CDR1 is SGHAT and CDR2 is FQNNGV. The CDR3, as DNA: TGTGCCAGCAGCTTAGAAGGGACAGGGACAGCCTACGAGCAGTACTTC. As protein: CASSLEGTGTAYEQYF. The whole variable domain, remainder taken from reference TRBV11-2 and TRBJ2-7, is EAGVAQSPRYKIIEKRQSVAFWCNPISGHATLYWYQQILGQGPKLLIQFQNNGVVDDSQLPKDRFSAERLKGVDSTLKIQPAKLEDSAVYLCASSLEGTGTAYEQYFGPGTRLTVT.

This clone was picked up a small number of times. V usage is TRBV7-9 and J usage is TRBJ1-6; 8 bases map to TRBD1. This CDR3 has 15 amino acids. Germline trimming cut 5 bases from V and 15 bases from J; bases unmatched to any gene: 15. Germline CDR1 is SEHNR and CDR2 is FQNEAQ (reference sequence). The CDR3 reads CASSPPDRGASDLHF. The CDR3 nucleotides are TGTGCCAGCAGCCCGCCAGACAGGGGCGCCTCGGACCTCCACTTT.

In DNA form, the CDR3 reads TGTGCCAGCAGCCCGACTAGCGGGGGCCATACCTACGAGCAGTACTTC. It translates to CASSPTSGGHTYEQYF. V usage is TRBV7-9 and J usage is TRBJ2-7, with 12 nucleotides matching TRBD2. The CDR3 is 16 residues long. Trimming at V came to 5 bases and at J to 2 bases, leaving 7 bases not matched to a gene. The germline V gene encodes CDR1 SEHNR and CDR2 FQNEAQ (reference sequence).